Here is one T cell receptor beta chain with its context. Its target is unknown. Germline V lookup: CDR1 MGHRA, CDR2 YSYEKL. The CDR3 consists of 16 residues. Trimming cost V 4 bases and J 1 base; bases outside gene matches: 7. Assay: immunoSEQ multiplex PCR; the TCRdb copy retains only in-frame clones and omits some. The data show 120,000 or so clones, roughly 90% seen once. The record originates from a study of cytomegalovirus exposure and HLA in healthy donors. General study results and limits: In the approximately 120 validation repertoires, a later analysis found that first-cohort TCR clusters tended to co-occur.

The sequencing input was PBMCs. The TCR sequence derives from a woman aged 18-35 years in good health and CMV-seronegative. V and J are TRBV4-1 and TRBJ1-1; 9 bases are a match to TRBD1. The CDR3 spells CASSLRWTGANTEAFF. Here the CDR3 DNA reads TGCGCCAGCAGCCTAAGATGGACAGGGGCGAACACTGAAGCTTTCTTT.